This T cell receptor beta chain emerged from a study of beta chain features in type 1 diabetes. On this clone: The antigen remains undetermined.

Broader study findings: The naive, central memory and Treg TCRB repertoires showed an apparent similarity that was greater among patients than among healthy donors. TCRB CDR3s were moderately but significantly shorter in Type 1 diabetes patients in all four CD4+ subsets. Still unanswered here is whether HLA type influences TCRB rearrangement.

CDR3 length equals 16 residues. Germline V gene lookup returns CDR1 SNHLY and CDR2 FYNNEI. Trimming removed 4 bases from V and 7 bases from J, with 20 bases in between. Purity of each sorted population was above 95%. TCRB transcripts that were expressed got sequenced, as all of the isolated RNA had been reverse transcribed. Assay: immunoSEQ multiplex PCR; the TCRdb copy retains only in-frame clones and omits some. The profile shows 150,000 to 200,000 clones, around 63% of them singletons. The J gene is TRBJ1-5, the V gene TRBV2; TRBD1 might be the D (5 bases). The sequence was obtained from a man aged 25-45 years with type 1 diabetes. Sequences were obtained from naive CD4+ T cells from blood. CDR3 bases: TGTGCCAGCAGTGTTCCTGGGGCCTTCTCGGGACAGCCCCAGCATTTT. Its protein is CASSVPGAFSGQPQHF. The full variable domain, in which reference TRBV2 and TRBJ1-5 provide the parts outside the CDR3, is EPEVTQTPSHQVTQMGQEVILRCVPISNHLYFYWYRQILGQKVEFLVSFYNNEISEKSEIFDDQFSVERPDGSNFTLKIRSTKLEDSAMYFCASSVPGAFSGQPQHFGDGTRLSIL.